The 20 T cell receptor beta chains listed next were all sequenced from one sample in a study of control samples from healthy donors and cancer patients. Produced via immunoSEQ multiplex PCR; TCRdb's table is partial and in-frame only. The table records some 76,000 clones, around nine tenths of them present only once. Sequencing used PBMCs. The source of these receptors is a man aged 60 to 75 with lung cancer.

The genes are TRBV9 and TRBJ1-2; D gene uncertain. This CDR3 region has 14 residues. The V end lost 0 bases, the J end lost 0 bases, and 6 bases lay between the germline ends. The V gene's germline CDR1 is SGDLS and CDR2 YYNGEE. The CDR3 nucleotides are TGTGCCAGCAGCGTAGTGTCAGCTAACTATGGCTACACCTTC. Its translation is CASSVVSANYGYTF. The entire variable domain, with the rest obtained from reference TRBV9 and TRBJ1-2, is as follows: DSGVTQTPKHLITATGQRVTLRCSPRSGDLSVYWYQQSLDQGLQFLIQYYNGEERAKGNILERFSAQQFPDLHSELNLSSLELGDSALYFCASSVVSANYGYTFGSGTRLTVV.

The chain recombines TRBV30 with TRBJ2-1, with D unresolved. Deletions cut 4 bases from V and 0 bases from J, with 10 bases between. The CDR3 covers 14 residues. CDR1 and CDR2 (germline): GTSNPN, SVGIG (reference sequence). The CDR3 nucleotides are TGTGCCTGGACTTTTGGGTCCTCCTACAATGAGCAGTTCTTC. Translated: CAWTFGSSYNEQFF.

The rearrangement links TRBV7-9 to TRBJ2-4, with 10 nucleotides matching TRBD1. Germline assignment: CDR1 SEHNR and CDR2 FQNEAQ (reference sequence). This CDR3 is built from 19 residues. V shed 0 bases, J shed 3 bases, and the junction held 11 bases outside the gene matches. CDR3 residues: CASSLADRGREKDKNIQYF. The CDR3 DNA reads TGTGCCAGCAGCTTAGCGGACAGGGGGAGGGAGAAAGACAAAAACATTCAGTACTTC.

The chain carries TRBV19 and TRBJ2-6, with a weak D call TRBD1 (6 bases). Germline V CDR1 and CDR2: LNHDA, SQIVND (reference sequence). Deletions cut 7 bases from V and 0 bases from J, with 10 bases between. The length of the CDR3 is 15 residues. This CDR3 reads CASIRGPSGANVLTF. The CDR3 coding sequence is TGTGCCAGTATCAGGGGTCCCTCTGGGGCCAACGTCCTGACTTTC.

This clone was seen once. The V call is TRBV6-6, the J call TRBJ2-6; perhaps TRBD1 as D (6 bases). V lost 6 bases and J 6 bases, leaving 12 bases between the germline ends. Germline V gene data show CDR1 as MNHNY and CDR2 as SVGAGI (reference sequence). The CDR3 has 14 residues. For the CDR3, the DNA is TGTGCCAGCAGGTTACAGGGATCGGCCAACGTCCTGACTTTC. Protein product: CASRLQGSANVLTF.

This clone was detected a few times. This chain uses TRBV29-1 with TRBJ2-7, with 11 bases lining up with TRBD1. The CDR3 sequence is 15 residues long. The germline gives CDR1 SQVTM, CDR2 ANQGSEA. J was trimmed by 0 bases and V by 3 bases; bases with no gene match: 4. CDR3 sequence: CSVETGTGGSYEQYF. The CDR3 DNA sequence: TGCAGCGTTGAGACCGGGACAGGGGGCTCCTACGAGCAGTACTTC.

CDR3 coding DNA: TGTGCCAGCAGCTCCCTAGCGGGGGGGCAGACAGATACGCAGTATTTT. Translation gives CASSSLAGGQTDTQYF. This chain uses TRBV11-3 with TRBJ2-3, with 12 bases identical to TRBD2. The CDR3 is made up of 16 amino acids. Unmatched junction bases numbered 5, after V lost 4 bases and J lost 3 bases. Germline V lookup: CDR1 SGHNT, CDR2 YENEEA. The full variable domain, completed using reference TRBV11-3 and TRBJ2-3, is EAGVVQSPRYKIIEKKQPVAFWCNPISGHNTLYWYLQNLGQGPELLIRYENEEAVDDSQLPKDRFSAERLKGVDSTLKIQPAELGDSAVYLCASSSLAGGQTDTQYFGPGTRLTVL.

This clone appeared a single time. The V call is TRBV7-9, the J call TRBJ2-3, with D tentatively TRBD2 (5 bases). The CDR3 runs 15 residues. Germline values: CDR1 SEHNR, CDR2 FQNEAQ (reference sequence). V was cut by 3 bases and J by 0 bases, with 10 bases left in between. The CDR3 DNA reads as TGTGCCAGCAGCTTGTCCGGGGAGAGCACAGATACGCAGTATTTT. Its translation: CASSLSGESTDTQYF.

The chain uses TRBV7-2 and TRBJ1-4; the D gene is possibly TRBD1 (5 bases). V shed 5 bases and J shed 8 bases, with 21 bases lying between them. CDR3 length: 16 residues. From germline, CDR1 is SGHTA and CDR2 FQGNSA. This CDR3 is CASSADMAATDEKLFF. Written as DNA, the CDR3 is TGTGCCAGCAGCGCGGACATGGCGGCGACGGACGAAAAACTGTTTTTT.

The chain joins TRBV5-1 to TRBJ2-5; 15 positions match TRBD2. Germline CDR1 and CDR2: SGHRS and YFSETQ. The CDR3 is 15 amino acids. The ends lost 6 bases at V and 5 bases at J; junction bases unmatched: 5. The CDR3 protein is CASKTGTSGGETQYF. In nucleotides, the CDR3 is TGCGCCAGCAAAACCGGGACTAGCGGGGGGGAGACCCAGTACTTC. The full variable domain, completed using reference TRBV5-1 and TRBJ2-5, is KAGVTQTPRYLIKTRGQQVTLSCSPISGHRSVSWYQQTPGQGLQFLFEYFSETQRNKGNFPGRFSGRQFSNSRSEMNVSTLELGDSALYLCASKTGTSGGETQYFGPGTRLLVL.

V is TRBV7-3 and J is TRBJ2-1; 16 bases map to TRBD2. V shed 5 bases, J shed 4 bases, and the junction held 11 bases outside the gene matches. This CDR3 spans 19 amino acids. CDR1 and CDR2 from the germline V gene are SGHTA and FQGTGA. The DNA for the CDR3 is TGTGCCAGCAGCGCCTCCGGGACTAGCGGGGGGGCAAGATACAATGAGCAGTTCTTC. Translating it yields CASSASGTSGGARYNEQFF.

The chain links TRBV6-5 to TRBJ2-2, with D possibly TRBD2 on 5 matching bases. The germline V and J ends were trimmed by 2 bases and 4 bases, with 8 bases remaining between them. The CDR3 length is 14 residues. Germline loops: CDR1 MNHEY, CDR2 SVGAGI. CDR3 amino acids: CASSYGRATGELFF. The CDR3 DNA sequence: TGTGCCAGCAGTTACGGGCGGGCCACCGGGGAGCTGTTTTTT.

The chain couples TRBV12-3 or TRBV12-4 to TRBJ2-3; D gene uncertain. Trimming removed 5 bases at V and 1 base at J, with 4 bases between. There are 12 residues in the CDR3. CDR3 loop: CASSAGTDTQYF. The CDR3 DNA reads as TGTGCCAGCAGTGCTGGCACAGATACGCAGTATTTT.

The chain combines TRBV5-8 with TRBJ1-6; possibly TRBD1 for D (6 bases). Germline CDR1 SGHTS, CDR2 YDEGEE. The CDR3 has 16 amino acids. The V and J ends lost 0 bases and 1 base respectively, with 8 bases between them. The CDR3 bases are TGTGCCAGCAGCTTGGAGAGGGGGTCCTATAATTCACCCCTCCACTTT. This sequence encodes CASSLERGSYNSPLHF.

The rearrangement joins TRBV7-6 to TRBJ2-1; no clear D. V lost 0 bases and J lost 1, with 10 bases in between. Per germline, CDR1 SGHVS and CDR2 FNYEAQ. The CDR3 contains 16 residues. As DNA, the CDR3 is TGTGCCAGCAGCTTAGCGAACGGTTTTTCCTACAATGAGCAGTTCTTC. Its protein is CASSLANGFSYNEQFF. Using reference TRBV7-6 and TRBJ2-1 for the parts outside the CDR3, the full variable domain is GAGVSQSPRYKVTKRGQDVALRCDPISGHVSLYWYRQALGQGPEFLTYFNYEAQQDKSGLPNDRFSAERPEGSISTLTIQRTEQRDSAMYRCASSLANGFSYNEQFFGPGTRLTVL.

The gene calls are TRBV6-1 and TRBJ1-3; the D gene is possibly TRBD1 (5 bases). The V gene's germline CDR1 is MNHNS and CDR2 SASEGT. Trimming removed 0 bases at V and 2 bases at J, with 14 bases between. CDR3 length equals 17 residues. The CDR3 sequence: CASSEASGAGAGNTIYF. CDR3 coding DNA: TGTGCCAGCAGTGAAGCGTCCGGGGCTGGGGCTGGAAACACCATATATTTT.

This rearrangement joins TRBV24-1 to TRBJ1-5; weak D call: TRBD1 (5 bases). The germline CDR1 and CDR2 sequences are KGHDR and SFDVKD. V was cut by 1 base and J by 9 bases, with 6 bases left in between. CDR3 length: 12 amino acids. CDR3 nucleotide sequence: TGTGCCACCAGTGATTTCGGGGGGCCCCAGCATTTT. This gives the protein CATSDFGGPQHF.

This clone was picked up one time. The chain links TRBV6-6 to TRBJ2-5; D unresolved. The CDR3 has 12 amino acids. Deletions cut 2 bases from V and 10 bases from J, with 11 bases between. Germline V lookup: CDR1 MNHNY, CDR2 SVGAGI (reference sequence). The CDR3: CASSYGEWIQYF. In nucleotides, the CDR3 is TGTGCCAGCAGTTACGGAGAGTGGATCCAGTACTTC.

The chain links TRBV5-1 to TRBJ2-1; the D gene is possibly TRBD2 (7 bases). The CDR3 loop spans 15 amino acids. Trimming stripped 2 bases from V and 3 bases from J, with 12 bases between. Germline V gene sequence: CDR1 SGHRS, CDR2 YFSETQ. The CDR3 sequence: CASSFTGRVYNEQFF. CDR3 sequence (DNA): TGCGCCAGCAGCTTTACAGGGAGGGTCTACAATGAGCAGTTCTTC.

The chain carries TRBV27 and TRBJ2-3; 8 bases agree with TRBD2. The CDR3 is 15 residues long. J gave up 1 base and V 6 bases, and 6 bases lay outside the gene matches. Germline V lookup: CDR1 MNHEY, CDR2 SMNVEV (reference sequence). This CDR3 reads CASRSGGVGTDTQYF. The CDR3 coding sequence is TGTGCCAGCAGGTCGGGGGGGGTGGGCACAGATACGCAGTATTTT.